These 14 T cell receptor beta chains originate from one sample sequenced in a study of shared clonotypes between healthy human individuals (TCRdb year 2020). Libraries were built with the immunoSEQ multiplex PCR assay. What TCRdb holds here is the immuneACCESS table cut down to in-frame rearrangements. Part of the clones is not present; checked against another copy, under half of the missing clones reflect an unresolved V gene, and the others are unexplained. The sample table records around 2,100,000 clones; about 95% of these occur just once. The top ten clones comprise more than 0.95% of the sample. CD8 naive samples consisted of CD45RO-negative cells that were positively selected for CCR7, yielding a CD45RA+CCR7+ population without TemRA cells. Sequencing used naive CD8+ T cells sorted from blood. This specimen's cell subset or site label, interpreted: CD45RA+CCR7+. All receptors come from a man between 18 and 35 years old in good health.

The rearrangement uses TRBV5-1 and TRBJ2-1; D is unresolved. CDR3 length equals 15 residues. Trimming took 4 bases from V and 6 from J, leaving 17 bases between them. Germline V gene lookup returns CDR1 SGHRS and CDR2 YFSETQ. The CDR3 sequence is CASSRRGTERNEQFF. CDR3 DNA: TGCGCCAGCAGCCGTAGAGGAACAGAACGCAATGAGCAGTTCTTC.

The chain recombines TRBV11-2 with TRBJ2-3; D gene uncertain. The V end was cut by 4 bases, the J end by 1 base, with 6 bases between. The CDR3 loop spans 13 amino acids. Per the germline V gene, CDR1 is SGHAT and CDR2 is FQNNGV. The CDR3 is CASSWVGTDTQYF. The DNA of the CDR3 is TGTGCCAGCAGCTGGGTCGGCACAGATACGCAGTATTTT. Combining the CDR3 with reference TRBV11-2 and TRBJ2-3 gives the whole variable domain EAGVAQSPRYKIIEKRQSVAFWCNPISGHATLYWYQQILGQGPKLLIQFQNNGVVDDSQLPKDRFSAERLKGVDSTLKIQPAKLEDSAVYLCASSWVGTDTQYFGPGTRLTVL.

V and J are TRBV6-5 and TRBJ1-6; maybe TRBD1 (5 bases). The CDR3 extends over 13 amino acids. Deletions cut 0 bases from V and 9 bases from J, with 6 bases between. Germline V lookup: CDR1 MNHEY, CDR2 SVGAGI. CDR3 residues: CASSYSTVSPLHF. In DNA, the CDR3 is TGTGCCAGCAGTTACTCGACAGTTTCACCCCTCCACTTT.

The chain recombines TRBV6-6 with TRBJ2-3; 7 nucleotides match TRBD2. The CDR3 contains 13 residues. V dropped 8 bases and J dropped 2; count of bases not matched to a gene: 4. Germline CDR1 and CDR2: MNHNY and SVGAGI (reference sequence). The CDR3 DNA follows: TGTGCCAGCTCGGGACTAAACACAGATACGCAGTATTTT. Residues: CASSGLNTDTQYF.

For this clone: Other nucleotide sequences from this sample produce the same CDR3. The chain employs TRBV19 and TRBJ2-7; perhaps TRBD2 as D (5 bases). The V gene lost 5 bases and the J gene lost 3 bases, with 11 bases spanning the gap. This CDR3 has 13 amino acids. Germline-derived CDR1 and CDR2 are LNHDA and SQIVND (reference sequence). CDR3 sequence (DNA): TGTGCCAGTAGTCCTGGCGGACTCTACGAGCAGTACTTC. Protein: CASSPGGLYEQYF.

V usage is TRBV9 and J usage is TRBJ1-6, with D uncertain. The CDR3 consists of 16 residues. The germline V gene encodes CDR1 SGDLS and CDR2 YYNGEE. Trimming shortened V by 2 bases and J by 10 bases, and 19 bases separated the two germline ends. CDR3 residues: CASSVDDGEFGSPLHF. The CDR3 DNA sequence: TGTGCCAGCAGCGTGGACGACGGGGAATTTGGGTCACCCCTCCACTTT.

This CDR3 reads CASSAFGAENNSPLHF. CDR3 nucleotides: TGTGCCAGCAGCGCTTTCGGGGCGGAAAATAATTCACCCCTCCACTTT. The chain has TRBV5-4 and TRBJ1-6, with D perhaps TRBD1 (5 bases). This CDR3 contains 16 residues. The germline CDR1 and CDR2 sequences are SGHNT and YYREEE (reference sequence). The ends were cut back, 4 bases at V and 5 bases at J, with 16 bases in the middle.

The chain is built from TRBV15 and TRBJ2-3; 7 bases match TRBD2. With V trimmed by 8 bases and J by 1 base, 6 bases remained unmatched. CDR1 is LNHNV, CDR2 YYDKDF, per germline (reference sequence). The CDR3 covers 14 residues. The CDR3 is CATVAGQGTDTQYF. The CDR3 coding sequence is TGTGCCACCGTAGCGGGCCAAGGCACAGATACGCAGTATTTT.

The CDR3 coding sequence is TGTGCCAGCAGCTTGGGGTTGACAGGAAATGAAAAACTGTTTTTT. Its translation is CASSLGLTGNEKLFF. This chain uses TRBV5-6 with TRBJ1-4; D perhaps matches TRBD1 (6 bases). Trimming took 0 bases from V and 5 from J, leaving 11 bases between them. The CDR3 is 15 amino acids. The germline V gene has CDR1 SGHDT and CDR2 YYEEEE.

Comment on this clone: The identical CDR3 is also encoded by other nucleotide sequences in the sample. This sequence joins TRBV4-3 and TRBJ1-2; the D gene is possibly TRBD1 (6 bases). Germline-derived CDR1 and CDR2 are LGHNA and YSLEER. The CDR3 totals 15 residues. V was cut by 0 bases and J by 4 bases, with 12 bases left in between. CDR3 residues: CASSQDRGPGYGYTF. The CDR3 region has the DNA TGCGCCAGCAGCCAAGATCGGGGGCCCGGCTATGGCTACACCTTC.

The V call is TRBV6-1, the J call TRBJ1-2; no reliable D call. V lost 2 bases and J 5 bases, leaving 18 bases between the germline ends. The CDR3 is 16 residues long. Germline CDR1 is MNHNS and CDR2 is SASEGT. The CDR3 here is CASSEYSAPVGYGYTF. In nucleotides, the CDR3 is TGTGCCAGCAGTGAATATTCCGCCCCAGTGGGTTATGGCTACACCTTC.

This chain links TRBV14 with TRBJ2-2; D perhaps matches TRBD1 (5 bases). The V gene's germline CDR1 is SGHDN and CDR2 FVKESK. V was pared by 6 bases and J by 4 bases, with 15 bases between. There are 15 residues in the CDR3. The CDR3 loop is CASSQQASITGELFF. CDR3 nucleotides: TGTGCCAGCAGTCAACAGGCCTCGATCACCGGGGAGCTGTTTTTT. Together with reference TRBV14 and TRBJ2-2, the CDR3 gives the full variable domain: EAGVTQFPSHSVIEKGQTVTLRCDPISGHDNLYWYRRVMGKEIKFLLHFVKESKQDESGMPNNRFLAERTGGTYSTLKVQPAELEDSGVYFCASSQQASITGELFFGEGSRLTVL.

The chain is built from TRBV28 and TRBJ1-2, with unresolved D. The germline CDR1 and CDR2 sequences are MDHEN and SYDVKM. This CDR3 region has 12 residues. V gave up 2 bases and J gave up 2 bases, with 3 bases separating them. The chain's CDR3 is CASSLVNYGYTF. In nucleotides, the CDR3 is TGTGCCAGCAGTTTAGTAAACTATGGCTACACCTTC.

This sequence joins TRBV7-2 and TRBJ1-2; TRBD1 matches 9 bases. Germline CDR1 is SGHTA and CDR2 is FQGNSA. V lost 3 bases to trimming and J lost 0 bases; unmatched junction nucleotides: 2. This CDR3 comprises 15 residues. The CDR3 is CASSFGTGSNYGYTF. The CDR3 DNA is TGTGCCAGCAGCTTCGGGACAGGGTCTAACTATGGCTACACCTTC.